This paragraph covers one T cell receptor (beta chain) sequence. The record originates from a study of blood T cell repertoires in COVID-19. Study overall: Collection of acute and convalescent COVID-19 samples took place in the United States, Italy and Spain. Sources were T cells, B-cell-depleted T cells, or PBMCs; the material itself was cDNA or gDNA.

In the authors' workflow: For nucleated cells, counts were estimated from reference gene primer amplification. Sequencing was performed with immunoSEQ multiplex PCR; in TCRdb, only in-frame clones are kept and a portion is missing. V and J calls and clone size are those listed in that table; D and trimming were worked out from the DNA. This table holds more than 90,000 clones, approximately 90% found once. Sequencing used peripheral blood. The sequence was obtained from a human donor in a cohort sampled during active COVID-19.

The CDR3 sequence is CASSLSAGHGNTIYF. The DNA for the CDR3 is TGTGCCAGCAGTTTATCGGCAGGGCATGGAAACACCATATATTTT. The rearrangement links TRBV27 to TRBJ1-3; TRBD1 might be the D (5 bases). The CDR3 length is 15 residues. Germline V gene lookup returns CDR1 MNHEY and CDR2 SMNVEV (reference sequence). Trimming took 0 bases from V and 3 from J, leaving 9 bases between them.